The clone carrying this TCR beta chain has a count of ten or more. Its target is unknown. Described time point: persistent/refractory GD, antithyroid drugs over 5 years with positive TRAb. The TCR library was made from RNA that had been extracted from PBMCs in TRIzol. Diagnosing Graves' disease relied on the American Thyroid Association guidelines. Germline-derived CDR1 and CDR2 are MDHEN and SYDVKM. The CDR3 loop spans 14 amino acids. Trimming took off 5 bases at V and 4 bases at J, with 11 bases between the two ends. The data originate from a study of regulatory T cells in long-lasting Graves disease. Study at large: Persistence in Graves' disease required over 5 years of antithyroid drugs plus positive TSH receptor antibodies. Notes on the study in general: Public clonotype sharing was higher in persistent than newly diagnosed patients.

Building the TCR beta libraries relied on iRepertoire HTBI primers, and CDR3 regions underwent Arm-PCR. TCRdb processed the multiplex PCR reads anew with MiXCR; each CDR3 protein has one entry. The sample contains approximately 500,000 distinct CDR3 sequences, around a fifth of which appear only once. The V and J genes are TRBV28 and TRBJ2-2; D may match TRBD1 or TRBD2 (6 bases each). This material consisted of peripheral blood mononuclear cells (PBMCs), taken when the disease was refractory, from a patient treated with antithyroid drugs. This TCR was sampled from a female donor with Graves disease. The CDR3 reads CASSVQGGTGELFF. Written as DNA, the CDR3 is TGTGCCAGCAGTGTACAGGGAGGCACCGGGGAGCTGTTTTTT.